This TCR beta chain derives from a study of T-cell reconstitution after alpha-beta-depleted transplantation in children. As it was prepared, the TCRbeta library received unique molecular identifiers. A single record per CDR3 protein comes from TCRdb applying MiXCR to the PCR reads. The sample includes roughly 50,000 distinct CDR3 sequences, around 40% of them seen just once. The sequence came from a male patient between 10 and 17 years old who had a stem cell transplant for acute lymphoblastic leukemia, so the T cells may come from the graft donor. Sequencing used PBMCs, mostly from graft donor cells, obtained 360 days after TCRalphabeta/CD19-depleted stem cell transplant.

CDR3: CASKGQMNTEAFF. Written as DNA, the CDR3 is TGTGCCAGCAAAGGGCAGATGAACACTGAAGCTTTCTTT. The J gene is TRBJ1-1, the V gene TRBV6-1, with no clear D. The germline V and J ends were trimmed by 7 bases and 0 bases, with 9 bases remaining between them. CDR1 is MNHNS, CDR2 SASEGT, per germline. The CDR3 is made up of 13 amino acids.